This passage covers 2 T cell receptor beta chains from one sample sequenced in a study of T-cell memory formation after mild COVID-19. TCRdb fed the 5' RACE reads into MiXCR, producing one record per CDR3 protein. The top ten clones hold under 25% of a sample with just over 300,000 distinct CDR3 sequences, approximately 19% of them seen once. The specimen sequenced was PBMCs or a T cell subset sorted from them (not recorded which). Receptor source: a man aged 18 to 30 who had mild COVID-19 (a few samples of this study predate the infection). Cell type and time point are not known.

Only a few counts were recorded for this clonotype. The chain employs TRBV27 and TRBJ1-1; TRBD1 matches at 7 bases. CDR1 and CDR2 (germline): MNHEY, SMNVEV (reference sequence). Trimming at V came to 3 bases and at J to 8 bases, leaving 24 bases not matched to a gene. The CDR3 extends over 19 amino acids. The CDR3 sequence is CASSFLGAGTVIPPPEAFF. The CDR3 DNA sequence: TGTGCCAGCAGTTTCCTCGGAGCCGGGACAGTAATTCCACCCCCAGAAGCTTTCTTT.

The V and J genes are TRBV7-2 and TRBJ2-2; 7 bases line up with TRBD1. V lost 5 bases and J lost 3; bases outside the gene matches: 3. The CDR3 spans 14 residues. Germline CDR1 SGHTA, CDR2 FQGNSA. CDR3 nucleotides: TGTGCCAGCAGCGGGGGACAGTACACCGGGGAGCTGTTTTTT. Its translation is CASSGGQYTGELFF. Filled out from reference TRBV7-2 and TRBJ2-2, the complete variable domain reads GAGVSQSPSNKVTEKGKDVELRCDPISGHTALYWYRQSLGQGLEFLIYFQGNSAPDKSGLPSDRFSAERTGGSVSTLTIQRTQQEDSAVYLCASSGGQYTGELFFGEGSRLTVL.